The rows below give T cell receptor beta chains drawn from one sample of a study of human T cells and chemical hapten exposure. TCRdb used MiXCR to reprocess the RACE reads, holding one entry per CDR3 protein. This table has under 450,000 distinct CDR3 sequences, about 6.9% appearing once. The sequences come from whole blood, collected in connection with sensitization to the hapten diphenylcyclopropenone (DPC). These receptors were taken from a woman aged 18 to 35 with alopecia areata. Some clones in this sample may be carry-over from other donors' samples. Both conserved end residues are part of each CDR3. Each record gives: D gene, V gene, clone size, J gene, CDR3 protein, CDR3 DNA. D genes are given only for firm matches. Some rows have no size entry. The others give once, few or many, or a class for an expanded clone.

TRBD1,TRBV3-1,few,TRBJ1-5,CASSLGQGLNQPQHF,TGTGCCAGCAGCCTGGGACAGGGCCTAAATCAGCCCCAGCATTTT
-,TRBV6-2/TRBV6-3,-,TRBJ1-5,CASSPQIQGVPQHF,TGTGCCAGCAGTCCTCAAATACAGGGAGTGCCCCAGCATTTT
-,TRBV21-1,few,TRBJ1-5,CASSQYRAHNQPQHF,TGTGCCAGCAGCCAATACCGGGCGCACAATCAGCCCCAGCATTTT
TRBD1,TRBV28,few,TRBJ2-3,CASSLGQGRLDTQYF,TGTGCCAGCAGTTTAGGACAGGGGAGATTAGATACGCAGTATTTT
-,TRBV7-2,few,TRBJ2-3,CASSLEYPDTQYF,TGTGCCAGCAGCTTAGAATATCCAGATACGCAGTATTTT
TRBD2,TRBV28,-,TRBJ2-2,CASSFPGLAGAGELFF,TGTGCCAGCAGTTTCCCCGGACTAGCGGGGGCCGGGGAGCTGTTTTTT
TRBD1,TRBV29-1,many,TRBJ1-3,CSVETGGVGNTIYF,TGCAGCGTCGAAACAGGGGGCGTTGGAAACACCATATATTTT
-,TRBV7-6,-,TRBJ1-6,CASSRTPRSSYNSPLHF,TGTGCCAGCAGCCGGACTCCCCGGAGCTCCTATAATTCACCCCTCCACTTT
TRBD2,TRBV7-8,-,TRBJ2-5,CASSPSGGNQETQYF,TGTGCCAGCAGCCCTAGCGGGGGAAACCAAGAGACCCAGTACTTC
TRBD1,TRBV3-1,many,TRBJ1-5,CASSQTGGRQPQHF,TGTGCCAGCAGCCAAACAGGGGGCCGGCAGCCCCAGCATTTT
-,TRBV12-5,many,TRBJ1-2,CASASDGTLYGYTF,TGTGCTAGTGCCTCGGACGGAACCCTTTATGGCTACACCTTC
-,TRBV4-3,many,TRBJ1-6,CASTLALGSPLHF,TGCGCCAGCACCCTGGCCTTAGGGTCACCCCTCCACTTT
TRBD1,TRBV10-3,few,TRBJ2-3,CAIRGGRDTQYF,TGTGCCATCAGAGGGGGCCGAGATACGCAGTATTTT
-,TRBV20-1,few,TRBJ2-1,CSATGDLHNEQFF,TGCAGTGCGACGGGGGATCTTCACAATGAGCAGTTCTTC
TRBD2,TRBV7-2,few,TRBJ2-3,CASSFFSGGADTQYF,TGTGCCAGCAGCTTCTTTAGCGGGGGGGCAGATACGCAGTATTTT
-,TRBV20-1,few,TRBJ2-7,CSARGQWASYEQYF,TGCAGTGCTAGAGGTCAGTGGGCTTCCTACGAGCAGTACTTC
TRBD1,TRBV6-2/TRBV6-3,many,TRBJ2-2,CASKTGEVAGELFF,TGTGCCAGCAAGACAGGGGAGGTAGCCGGGGAGCTGTTTTTT
-,TRBV20-1,-,TRBJ1-3,CSALEGVDSGNTIYF,TGCAGTGCCCTTGAGGGGGTAGACTCTGGAAACACCATATATTTT
-,TRBV19,many,TRBJ1-2,CATSDTPTDNYGYTF,TGTGCCACCTCGGACACTCCTACCGACAACTATGGCTACACCTTC
-,TRBV5-1,few,TRBJ2-1,CASGGSRRNEQFF,TGCGCCAGCGGCGGTAGTCGGAGGAATGAGCAGTTCTTC
TRBD1,TRBV6-5,few,TRBJ1-6,CASSAGTGDSSLHF,TGTGCCAGCAGTGCCGGGACAGGGGATTCGTCCCTCCACTTT
TRBD2,TRBV7-2,many,TRBJ2-4,CASSSRAGWQDIQYF,TGTGCCAGCAGCTCTAGAGCGGGGTGGCAAGACATTCAGTACTTC
-,TRBV5-5,many,TRBJ1-3,CASSSPSSGNTIYF,TGTGCCAGCAGCTCGCCGAGCTCTGGAAACACCATATATTTT
-,TRBV27,many,TRBJ1-1,CASSSGPITEAFF,TGTGCCAGCAGTTCGGGGCCGATCACTGAAGCTTTCTTT
-,TRBV7-8,-,TRBJ2-2,CASSLVSRGNTGELFF,TGTGCCAGCAGCTTAGTCTCGCGGGGGAACACCGGGGAGCTGTTTTTT
TRBD1,TRBV28,-,TRBJ2-7,CASSSDGDRAYYEQYF,TGTGCCAGCAGTTCAGACGGGGACAGGGCATACTACGAGCAGTACTTC
-,TRBV19,-,TRBJ2-7,CASSREGGSFYEQYF,TGTGCCAGTAGTAGAGAGGGGGGCAGCTTCTACGAGCAGTACTTC
TRBD1,TRBV7-6,many,TRBJ1-1,CASSLVPGGVTEAFF,TGTGCCAGCAGCTTAGTTCCAGGGGGAGTCACTGAAGCTTTCTTT
-,TRBV7-3,many,TRBJ2-6,CASSGVYGANVLTF,TGTGCCAGCAGCGGTGTGTACGGGGCCAACGTCCTGACTTTC
TRBD1,TRBV6-1,-,TRBJ1-4,CASSESTGGFEKLFF,TGTGCCAGCAGTGAATCAACAGGGGGCTTTGAAAAACTGTTTTTT
-,TRBV6-2/TRBV6-3,-,TRBJ2-3,CASSYASYTQYF,TGTGCCAGCAGTTACGCCTCTTATACGCAGTATTTT
TRBD1,TRBV6-5,-,TRBJ2-1,CASQTGTGASQFF,TGTGCCAGCCAAACCGGGACAGGAGCCTCGCAGTTCTTC
-,TRBV20-1,few,TRBJ2-3,CSAAATRTDTQYF,TGCAGTGCTGCGGCTACTCGCACAGATACGCAGTATTTT
TRBD2,TRBV3-1,-,TRBJ2-2,CASSPEGRVTGELFF,TGTGCCAGCAGCCCAGAGGGGAGGGTCACCGGGGAGCTGTTTTTT
-,TRBV10-3,-,TRBJ2-2,CAINGDTVTGELFF,TGTGCCATCAATGGGGACACCGTCACCGGGGAGCTGTTTTTT
-,TRBV24-1,-,TRBJ2-2,CATSDLGTGELFF,TGTGCCACCAGTGATTTGGGGACCGGGGAGCTGTTTTTT
-,TRBV6-2/TRBV6-3,-,TRBJ2-1,CASSYGYGGPLERNEQFF,TGTGCCAGCAGTTACGGTTACGGGGGGCCCCTGGAGCGCAATGAGCAGTTCTTC
TRBD2,TRBV19,once,TRBJ2-2,CASSRGLAPPRELFF,TGTGCCAGTAGTAGAGGACTAGCTCCGCCTAGGGAGCTGTTTTTT
-,TRBV7-8,-,TRBJ2-4,CASSLLSPYIQYF,TGTGCCAGCAGCTTACTCAGCCCATACATTCAGTACTTC
-,TRBV11-2,few,TRBJ2-5,CASSLTVRRETQYF,TGTGCCAGCAGCCTTACGGTCCGGCGGGAGACCCAGTACTTC
-,TRBV4-1,many,TRBJ1-2,CASSQDRAGGGYGYTF,TGCGCCAGCAGCCAAGATCGAGCGGGGGGCGGCTATGGCTACACCTTC
TRBD1,TRBV20-1,many,TRBJ1-5,CSAGTGNQPQHF,TGCAGTGCCGGGACAGGGAATCAGCCCCAGCATTTT
-,TRBV12-3/TRBV12-4,-,TRBJ2-7,CASSFLRAEQYF,TGTGCCAGCAGTTTTCTTCGTGCGGAGCAGTACTTC
-,TRBV20-1,many,TRBJ1-4,CSARDATTNEKLFF,TGCAGTGCTAGAGACGCGACAACTAATGAAAAACTGTTTTTT
-,TRBV7-6,many,TRBJ1-1,CASSLAVMNTEAFF,TGTGCCAGCAGCTTAGCGGTTATGAACACTGAAGCTTTCTTT
TRBD1,TRBV9,-,TRBJ2-3,CASSVVLGDSHTQYF,TGTGCCAGCAGCGTAGTCTTAGGGGACAGCCATACGCAGTATTTT
-,TRBV9,many,TRBJ1-2,CASSPSGGANYGYTF,TGTGCCAGCAGCCCTAGTGGCGGAGCTAACTATGGCTACACCTTC
-,TRBV18,few,TRBJ2-1,CASSPHPPGPDYNEQFF,TGTGCCAGCTCACCACATCCCCCGGGGCCCGATTACAATGAGCAGTTCTTC
-,TRBV6-5,few,TRBJ2-6,CASSGVSSGANVLTF,TGTGCCAGCTCGGGGGTCAGCTCTGGGGCCAACGTCCTGACTTTC
TRBD2,TRBV7-2,many,TRBJ2-1,CASSSRLARPNEQFF,TGTGCCAGCAGCTCCCGACTAGCGAGACCTAATGAGCAGTTCTTC
TRBD1,TRBV27,few,TRBJ2-3,CASSLDWDRALTDTQYF,TGTGCCAGCAGTTTAGATTGGGACAGGGCTCTCACAGATACGCAGTATTTT
-,TRBV28,few,TRBJ2-7,CASRARGAYEQYF,TGTGCCAGCAGGGCTCGAGGAGCCTACGAGCAGTACTTC
-,TRBV2,few,TRBJ1-1,CASLSSGPQKAEAFF,TGTGCCAGCCTTTCCAGCGGACCCCAAAAGGCTGAAGCTTTCTTT